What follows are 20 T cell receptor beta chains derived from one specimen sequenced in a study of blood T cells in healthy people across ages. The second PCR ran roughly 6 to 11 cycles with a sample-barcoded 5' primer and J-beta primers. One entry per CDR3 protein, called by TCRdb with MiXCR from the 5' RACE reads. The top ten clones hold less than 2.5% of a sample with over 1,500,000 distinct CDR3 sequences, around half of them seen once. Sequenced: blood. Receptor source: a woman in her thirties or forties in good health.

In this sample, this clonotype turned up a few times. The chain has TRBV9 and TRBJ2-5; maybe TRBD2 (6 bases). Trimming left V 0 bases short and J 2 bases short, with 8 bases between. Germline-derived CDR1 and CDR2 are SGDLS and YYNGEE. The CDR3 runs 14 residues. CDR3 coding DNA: TGTGCCAGCAGCGTAGACGGGACTCAAGAGACCCAGTACTTC. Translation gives CASSVDGTQETQYF.

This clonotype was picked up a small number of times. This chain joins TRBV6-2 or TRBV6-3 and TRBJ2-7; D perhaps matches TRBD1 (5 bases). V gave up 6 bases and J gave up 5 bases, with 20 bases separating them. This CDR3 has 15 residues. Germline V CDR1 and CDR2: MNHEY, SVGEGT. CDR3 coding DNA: TGTGCCAGCAGGGGCGCGCAGGGTGAGTCGAACGAGCAGTACTTC. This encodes CASRGAQGESNEQYF.

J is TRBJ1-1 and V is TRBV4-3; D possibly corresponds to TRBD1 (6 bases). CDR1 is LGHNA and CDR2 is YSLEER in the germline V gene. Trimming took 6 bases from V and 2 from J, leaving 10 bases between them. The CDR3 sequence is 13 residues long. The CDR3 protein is CASSRGTNTEAFF. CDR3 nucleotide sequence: TGCGCCAGCAGTCGAGGGACAAACACTGAAGCTTTCTTT.

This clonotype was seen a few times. The CDR3 protein is CSALGTGIEQYF. CDR3 in DNA: TGCAGTGCCCTAGGGACAGGGATCGAGCAGTACTTC. The chain couples TRBV20-1 to TRBJ2-5, with 9 bases aligning to TRBD1. The DNA matches TRBJ2-7 better at its end, which makes the J call doubtful. Germline CDR1 and CDR2: DFQATT and SNEGSKA (reference sequence). The CDR3 sequence is 12 residues long.

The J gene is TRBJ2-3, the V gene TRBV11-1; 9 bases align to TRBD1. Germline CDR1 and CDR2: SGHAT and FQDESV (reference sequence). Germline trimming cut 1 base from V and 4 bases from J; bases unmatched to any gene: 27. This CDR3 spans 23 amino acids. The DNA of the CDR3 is TGTGCCAGCAGCTTAGTCATCTTCCGGGACAGGGCAGACCGGGACTACAAATCAGATACGCAGTATTTT. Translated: CASSLVIFRDRADRDYKSDTQYF.

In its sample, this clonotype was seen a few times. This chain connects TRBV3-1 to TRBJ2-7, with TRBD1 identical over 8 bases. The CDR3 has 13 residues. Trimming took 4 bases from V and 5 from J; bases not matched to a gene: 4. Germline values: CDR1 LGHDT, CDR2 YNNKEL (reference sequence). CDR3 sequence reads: CASSPQGADEQYF. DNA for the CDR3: TGTGCCAGCAGCCCGCAGGGGGCTGACGAGCAGTACTTC.

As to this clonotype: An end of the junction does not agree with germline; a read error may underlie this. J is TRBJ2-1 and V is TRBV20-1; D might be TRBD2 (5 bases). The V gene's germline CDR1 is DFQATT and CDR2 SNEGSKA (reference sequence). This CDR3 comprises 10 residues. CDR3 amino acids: CSLGLNERFF. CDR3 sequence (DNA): TGCAGTCTCGGACTGAATGAGCGGTTCTTC.

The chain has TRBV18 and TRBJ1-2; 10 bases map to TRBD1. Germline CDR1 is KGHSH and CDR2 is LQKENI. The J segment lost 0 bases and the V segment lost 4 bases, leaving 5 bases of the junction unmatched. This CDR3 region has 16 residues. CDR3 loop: CASSQDRGRANYGYTF. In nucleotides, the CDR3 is TGTGCCAGCTCACAAGACAGGGGGCGAGCTAACTATGGCTACACCTTC.

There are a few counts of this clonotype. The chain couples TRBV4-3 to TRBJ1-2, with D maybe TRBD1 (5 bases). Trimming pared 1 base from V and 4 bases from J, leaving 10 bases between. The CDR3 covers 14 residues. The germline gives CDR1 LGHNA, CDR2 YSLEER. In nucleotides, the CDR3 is TGCGCCAGCAGCCAAGGGCCAGGGCGCTATGGCTACACCTTC. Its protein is CASSQGPGRYGYTF.

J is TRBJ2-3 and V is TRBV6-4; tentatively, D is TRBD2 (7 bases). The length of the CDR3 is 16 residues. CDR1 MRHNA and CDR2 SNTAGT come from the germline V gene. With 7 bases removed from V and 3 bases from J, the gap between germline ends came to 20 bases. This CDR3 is CASKEWGGRATDTQYF. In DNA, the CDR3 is TGTGCCAGCAAAGAATGGGGGGGGCGCGCGACAGATACGCAGTATTTT.

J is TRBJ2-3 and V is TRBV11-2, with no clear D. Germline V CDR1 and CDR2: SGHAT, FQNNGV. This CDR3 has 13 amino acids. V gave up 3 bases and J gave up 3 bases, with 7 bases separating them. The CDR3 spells CASSFRWTDTQYF. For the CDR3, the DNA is TGTGCCAGCAGCTTCCGGTGGACAGATACGCAGTATTTT.

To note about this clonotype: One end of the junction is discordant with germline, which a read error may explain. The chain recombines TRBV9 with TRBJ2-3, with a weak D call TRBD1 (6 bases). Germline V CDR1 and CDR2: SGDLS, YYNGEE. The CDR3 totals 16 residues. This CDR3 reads CASSGRPQGFTDTLYF. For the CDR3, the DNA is TGTGCCAGCAGCGGTCGCCCCCAGGGGTTTACAGATACGCTGTATTTT.

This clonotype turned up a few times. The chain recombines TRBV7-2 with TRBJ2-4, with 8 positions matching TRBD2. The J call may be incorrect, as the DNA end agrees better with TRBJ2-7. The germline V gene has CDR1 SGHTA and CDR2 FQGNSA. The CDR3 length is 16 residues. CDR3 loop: CASSLVGAGVFLEQYF. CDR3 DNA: TGTGCCAGCAGCTTAGTGGGAGCGGGGGTCTTCCTCGAGCAGTACTTC.

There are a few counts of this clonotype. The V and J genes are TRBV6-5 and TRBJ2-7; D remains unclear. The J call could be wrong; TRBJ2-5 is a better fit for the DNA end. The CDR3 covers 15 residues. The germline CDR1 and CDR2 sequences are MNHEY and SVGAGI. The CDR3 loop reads CASSYFDQGGETQYF. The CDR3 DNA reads TGTGCCAGCAGTTACTTTGACCAAGGCGGAGAGACCCAGTACTTC.

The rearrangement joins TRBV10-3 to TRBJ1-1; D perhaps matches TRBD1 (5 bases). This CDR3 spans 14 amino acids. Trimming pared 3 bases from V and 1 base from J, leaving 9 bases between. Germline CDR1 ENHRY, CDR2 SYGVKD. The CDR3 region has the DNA TGTGCCATCAGTGAAACTGGACAGAACACTGAAGCTTTCTTT. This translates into CAISETGQNTEAFF.

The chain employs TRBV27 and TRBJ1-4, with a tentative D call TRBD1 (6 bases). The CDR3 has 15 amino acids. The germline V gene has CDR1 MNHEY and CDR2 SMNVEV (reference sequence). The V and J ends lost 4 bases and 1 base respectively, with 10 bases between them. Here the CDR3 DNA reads TGTGCCAGCAGTTCTCGGGGGCGAACTAATGAAAAACTGTTTTTT. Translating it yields CASSSRGRTNEKLFF.

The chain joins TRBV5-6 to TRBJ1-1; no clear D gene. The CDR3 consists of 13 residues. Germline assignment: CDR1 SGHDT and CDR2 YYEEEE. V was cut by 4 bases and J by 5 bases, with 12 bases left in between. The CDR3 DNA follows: TGTGCCAGCAGCCACGGTCTTAAGACTGAAGCTTTCTTT. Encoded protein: CASSHGLKTEAFF.

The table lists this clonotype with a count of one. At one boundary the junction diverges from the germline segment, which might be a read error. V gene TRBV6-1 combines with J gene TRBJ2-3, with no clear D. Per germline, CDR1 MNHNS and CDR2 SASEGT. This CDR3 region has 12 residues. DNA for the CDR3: TGTCCCAGCAGTGAACCACGGGATACGCAGTATTTT. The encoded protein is CPSSEPRDTQYF.

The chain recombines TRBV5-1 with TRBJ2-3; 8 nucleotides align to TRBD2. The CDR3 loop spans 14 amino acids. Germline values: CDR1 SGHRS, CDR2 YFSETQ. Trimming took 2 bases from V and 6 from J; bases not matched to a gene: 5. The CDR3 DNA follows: TGCGCCAGCAGCTTCGTGGTAGCGGGGGATACGCAGTATTTT. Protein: CASSFVVAGDTQYF.

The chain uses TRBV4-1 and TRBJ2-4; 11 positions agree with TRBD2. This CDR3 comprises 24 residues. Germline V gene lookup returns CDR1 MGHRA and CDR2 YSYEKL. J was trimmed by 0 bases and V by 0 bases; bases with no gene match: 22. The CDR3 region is CASSQDYGVGTSGGKRLAKNIQYF. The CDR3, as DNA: TGCGCCAGCAGCCAAGACTATGGGGTGGGAACTAGCGGGGGTAAACGGCTAGCCAAAAACATTCAGTACTTC.